One sample yielded the 32 T cell receptor beta chains listed below, sequenced in a study of blood T cell repertoires in COVID-19 (dated by TCRdb to the early 2020s). The protocol used for the library was the immunoSEQ multiplex PCR assay. The source is immuneACCESS, and TCRdb retained only in-frame sequences with V and J called. Part of the clones is not carried over; for the studies checked, unresolved V genes explain less than half of this, and the remainder is unexplained. Here the sample has a few hundred thousand clones; about 89% occur a single time. The ten largest account for about 1.5% of the sample. Source material: PBMCs or T cells enriched from blood (not recorded which). Source of these receptors: a man aged 25-45 years who had recovered from COVID-19.

The DNA of the CDR3 is TGTGCCAGCAGCCACCTCCGTGAGTCCTCCTACGAGCAGTACTTC. Residues: CASSHLRESSYEQYF. The rearrangement uses TRBV11-2 and TRBJ2-7; D remains ambiguous. The CDR3 has 15 residues. Per germline, CDR1 SGHAT and CDR2 FQNNGV. Trimming removed 5 bases from V and 0 bases from J, with 14 bases in between.

This clone was picked up one time. The gene calls are TRBV15 and TRBJ1-4; TRBD1 aligns across 8 bases. From germline, CDR1 is LNHNV and CDR2 YYDKDF (reference sequence). V was pared by 0 bases and J by 11 bases, with 8 bases of the junction left unmatched. The CDR3 loop spans 15 amino acids. The CDR3: CATSRDSTGVEKLFF. CDR3 nucleotide sequence: TGTGCCACCAGCAGAGATTCGACAGGGGTTGAGAAACTGTTTTTT.

In this sample, this clone turned up a few times. The J gene is TRBJ2-1, the V gene TRBV7-3, with 7 bases identical to TRBD1. CDR3 size: 12 residues. Trimming took 5 bases from V and 10 from J; bases not matched to a gene: 5. Looked up from germline, CDR1 is SGHTA and CDR2 is FQGTGA. The CDR3 DNA reads as TGTGCCAGCAGCCCCTCCAGGGGGGAGCAGTTCTTC. This gives the protein CASSPSRGEQFF.

Concerning this clone: At the DNA level, this CDR3 is encoded by other sequences in the same sample as well. The chain has TRBV3-1 (or the pseudogene TRBV3-2) and TRBJ1-2, with 7 bases fitting TRBD1. The CDR3 contains 14 residues. The V gene's germline CDR1 is LGHDT and CDR2 YNNKEL (reference sequence). Losses at the gene ends were 1 base for V and 2 bases for J; bases not matched to a gene: 1. CDR3 sequence reads: CASSQGQGNYGYTF. The CDR3, as DNA: TGTGCCAGCAGCCAAGGACAGGGAAACTATGGCTACACCTTC.

This chain uses TRBV7-2 with TRBJ1-3; D is ambiguous. Germline V lookup: CDR1 SGHTA, CDR2 FQGNSA. Trimming left V 1 base short and J 0 bases short, with 7 bases between. This CDR3 has 15 residues. CDR3 sequence reads: CASSLGRGSGNTIYF. The DNA for the CDR3 is TGTGCCAGCAGCTTAGGAAGAGGCTCTGGAAACACCATATATTTT.

V and J are TRBV16 and TRBJ1-5; D may be TRBD1 (6 bases). V was trimmed by 4 bases and J by 1 base, leaving 11 bases between them. This CDR3 region has 15 residues. The germline V gene encodes CDR1 KGHSY and CDR2 FQNENV. Here the CDR3 DNA reads TGTGCCAGCAGCCCCAGGGGCTTAAGCAATCAGCCCCAGCATTTT. Translating gives CASSPRGLSNQPQHF.

The chain employs TRBV7-9 and TRBJ1-5; a weak D match, TRBD1 (5 bases). V lost 5 bases and J 7 bases, leaving 15 bases between the germline ends. The germline V gene encodes CDR1 SEHNR and CDR2 FQNEAQ (reference sequence). This CDR3 is 14 amino acids long. CDR3 sequence reads: CASSLGEGRQPQHF. The CDR3 DNA follows: TGTGCCAGCAGCCTAGGGGAAGGGAGGCAGCCCCAGCATTTT.

The chain is built from TRBV7-9 and TRBJ1-5, with D possibly matching TRBD1 (6 bases). Trimming cost V 6 bases and J 1 base, with 10 bases left between them. CDR3 length equals 14 residues. The germline V gene encodes CDR1 SEHNR and CDR2 FQNEAQ (reference sequence). CDR3 in amino acids: CASSSDRSNQPQHF. The DNA of the CDR3 is TGTGCCAGCAGTTCCGACAGGAGCAATCAGCCCCAGCATTTT.

The J gene is TRBJ1-4, the V gene TRBV18; D gene uncertain. Germline V gene lookup returns CDR1 KGHSH and CDR2 LQKENI. The CDR3 is 12 residues long. The germline V and J ends were trimmed by 2 bases and 10 bases, with 8 bases remaining between them. DNA for the CDR3: TGTGCCAGCTCACCAACCCTCGGAAAACTGTTTTTT. Translating it yields CASSPTLGKLFF.

The rearrangement uses TRBV4-3 and TRBJ2-7; D is unclear. CDR1 and CDR2 from the germline V gene are LGHNA and YSLEER. The CDR3 extends over 15 amino acids. V lost 0 bases and J 1 base, leaving 10 bases between the germline ends. The CDR3 loop reads CASSQDRTNSYEQYF. The DNA of the CDR3 is TGCGCCAGCAGCCAAGATAGAACGAATTCCTACGAGCAGTACTTC.

Here the CDR3 DNA reads TGTGCCAGCAGCCAAAAACCAGGGGCGGGCTACACCTTC. This gives the protein CASSQKPGAGYTF. The chain has TRBV7-2 and TRBJ1-2; weak D call: TRBD1 (6 bases). Trimming took off 5 bases at V and 8 bases at J, with 15 bases between the two ends. CDR1 and CDR2 (germline): SGHTA, FQGNSA. The CDR3 has 13 residues.

The table lists this clone with a count of one. The chain links TRBV4-2 to TRBJ2-3; D is unclear. Germline CDR1 and CDR2: LGHNA and YNFKEQ. Trimming cost V 1 base and J 2 bases, with 4 bases left between them. There are 13 residues in the CDR3. CDR3 sequence: CASSQAHTDTQYF. In DNA form, the CDR3 reads TGTGCCAGCAGCCAAGCACACACAGATACGCAGTATTTT.

V gene TRBV2 combines with J gene TRBJ1-2; D might be TRBD1 (5 bases). Trimming shortened V by 5 bases and J by 7 bases, and 17 bases separated the two germline ends. The CDR3 contains 14 residues. Per the germline V gene, CDR1 is SNHLY and CDR2 is FYNNEI. The CDR3 nucleotides are TGTGCCAGCAGTTCTACAGGCGTCGGTGGTGGCTACACCTTC. Its protein product is CASSSTGVGGGYTF.

The V gene is TRBV3-1 (or the pseudogene TRBV3-2), the J gene TRBJ1-2, with 9 bases matching TRBD1. CDR1 LGHDT and CDR2 YNNKEL come from the germline V gene (reference sequence). Trimming at V came to 1 base and at J to 7 bases, leaving 7 bases not matched to a gene. CDR3 size: 15 residues. The CDR3: CASSQAGTGFGGYTF. The CDR3 DNA is TGTGCCAGCAGCCAAGCCGGGACAGGGTTTGGTGGCTACACCTTC.

This clone came up once. The V and J genes are TRBV7-8 and TRBJ2-1, with D tentatively TRBD1 (6 bases). V was trimmed by 2 bases and J by 4 bases, leaving 15 bases between them. The CDR3 spans 16 residues. Germline CDR1 SGHVS, CDR2 FQNEAQ. The DNA of the CDR3 is TGTGCCAGCAGCTTAACAATGGCACAGGGTTACAATGAGCAGTTCTTC. The encoded protein is CASSLTMAQGYNEQFF.

The genes are TRBV4-1 and TRBJ1-1, with D unclear. The CDR3 has 13 residues. V lost 6 bases to trimming and J lost 7 bases, with 15 bases between them. Per germline, CDR1 MGHRA and CDR2 YSYEKL. The CDR3 DNA reads as TGCGCCAGCAGTCGAGCTGTGATTCGTGAAGCTTTCTTT. Translated: CASSRAVIREAFF.

V and J are TRBV10-3 and TRBJ2-7; D perhaps matches TRBD2 (5 bases). The CDR3 consists of 14 residues. With 8 bases removed from V and 0 bases from J, the gap between germline ends came to 14 bases. The germline CDR1 and CDR2 sequences are ENHRY and SYGVKD. This CDR3 is CAISDSTSSYEQYF. For the CDR3, the DNA is TGTGCCATCTCGGACTCAACGAGCTCCTACGAGCAGTACTTC.

The chain links TRBV6-5 to TRBJ2-7; the D gene is possibly TRBD1 (6 bases). Trimming took 7 bases from V and 5 from J, leaving 15 bases between them. The CDR3 sequence is 13 residues long. Looked up from germline, CDR1 is MNHEY and CDR2 is SVGAGI. In DNA, the CDR3 is TGTGCCAGCATTGGCACAGGGAGCCACGAGCAGTACTTC. Encoded protein: CASIGTGSHEQYF.

The chain links TRBV18 to TRBJ1-2; D is ambiguous. Germline V gene sequence: CDR1 KGHSH, CDR2 LQKENI. The CDR3 extends over 13 amino acids. Trimming pared 4 bases from V and 3 bases from J, leaving 9 bases between. CDR3 residues: CASSQSFDYGYTF. For the CDR3, the DNA is TGTGCCAGCTCACAAAGCTTTGACTATGGCTACACCTTC.

This clone has only one observation. The J gene is TRBJ2-5, the V gene TRBV7-3, with D hard to call. Germline values: CDR1 SGHTA, CDR2 FQGTGA. This CDR3 region has 13 residues. Trimming stripped 1 base from V and 2 bases from J, with 5 bases between. The CDR3 sequence is CASSLRPQETQYF. In DNA form, the CDR3 reads TGTGCCAGCAGCTTAAGGCCGCAAGAGACCCAGTACTTC.

This chain uses TRBV5-1 with TRBJ1-1, with D perhaps matching TRBD1 (5 bases). This CDR3 comprises 15 residues. Trimming shortened V by 2 bases and J by 4 bases, and 15 bases separated the two germline ends. CDR1 and CDR2 from the germline V gene are SGHRS and YFSETQ. CDR3 nucleotides: TGCGCCAGCAGCTTAAATCAGGGATGGACCACTGAAGCTTTCTTT. Translation: CASSLNQGWTTEAFF.

This clone was recorded once. J is TRBJ2-1 and V is TRBV12-3 or TRBV12-4, with a possible D match to TRBD1 (7 bases). The germline V and J ends were trimmed by 10 bases and 7 bases, with 14 bases remaining between them. This CDR3 contains 12 residues. The CDR3, as DNA: TGTGCCATAGAGACAGGGAGGAATGAGCAGTTCTTC. This codes for CAIETGRNEQFF.

The chain carries TRBV2 and TRBJ1-5; no clear D. The V and J ends lost 4 bases and 4 bases respectively, with 8 bases between them. There are 13 residues in the CDR3. Germline loops: CDR1 SNHLY, CDR2 FYNNEI. The CDR3 DNA reads TGTGCCAGCAGTGCGCAGGAAAATCAGCCCCAGCATTTT. Translating gives CASSAQENQPQHF.

The chain couples TRBV6-5 to TRBJ2-2; D is possibly TRBD1 (6 bases). Per the germline V gene, CDR1 is MNHEY and CDR2 is SVGAGI. V was cut by 1 base and J by 7 bases, with 13 bases left in between. The CDR3 covers 15 residues. The CDR3 region is CASSYFTGSGGELFF. The CDR3 nucleotides read TGTGCCAGCAGTTACTTCACAGGGTCGGGCGGGGAGCTGTTTTTT.

The V gene is TRBV4-3, the J gene TRBJ2-3; possibly TRBD2 for D (7 bases). The CDR3 consists of 19 residues. Germline V gene data show CDR1 as LGHNA and CDR2 as YSLEER. V was cut by 3 bases and J by 1 base, with 23 bases left in between. Here the CDR3 DNA reads TGCGCCAGCAGCCATGGGGGGCCGGGGGGCATTTGGGGCACAGATACGCAGTATTTT. Translated, it gives CASSHGGPGGIWGTDTQYF.

V and J are TRBV7-9 and TRBJ1-2; 9 bases fit TRBD1. Looked up from germline, CDR1 is SEHNR and CDR2 is FQNEAQ (reference sequence). The trim removed 2 bases at V and 7 bases at J, leaving 14 bases unmatched. The CDR3 spans 17 residues. The CDR3 DNA reads TGTGCCAGCAGCTTAAGGGAGCGGGGACAGGGTAATGGTGGCTACACCTTC. Translated: CASSLRERGQGNGGYTF.

This rearrangement joins TRBV30 to TRBJ2-2, with a possible D match to TRBD1 (5 bases). Germline V gene lookup returns CDR1 GTSNPN and CDR2 SVGIG (reference sequence). The CDR3 consists of 14 residues. Trimming pared 3 bases from V and 2 bases from J, leaving 10 bases between. The CDR3, as DNA: TGTGCCTGGAGGGTGACAGTCAACACCGGGGAGCTGTTTTTT. Protein sequence: CAWRVTVNTGELFF.

DNA of the CDR3: TGTGCCAGCAGCTTGGCGGGACAGGGCTACTATGGCTACACCTTC. This sequence encodes CASSLAGQGYYGYTF. The chain joins TRBV5-4 to TRBJ1-2, with 9 nucleotides matching TRBD1. The V and J ends lost 0 bases and 3 bases, in that order; junction bases with no gene match: 3. Germline assignment: CDR1 SGHNT and CDR2 YYREEE (reference sequence). This CDR3 has 15 amino acids.

The rearrangement joins TRBV18 to TRBJ1-6, with TRBD1 matching 7 bases. Looked up from germline, CDR1 is KGHSH and CDR2 is LQKENI. The CDR3 length is 14 residues. The junction had 5 bases not matched to a gene; V was cut back by 2 bases and J by 10 bases. The CDR3 sequence: CASSPTGAESPLHF. The CDR3 coding sequence is TGTGCCAGCTCACCAACAGGGGCAGAGTCACCCCTCCACTTT.

In DNA, the CDR3 is TGCAGCGTGCAGACAGGGGGCTACGAGCAGTACTTC. This gives the protein CSVQTGGYEQYF. This chain joins TRBV29-1 and TRBJ2-7, with 9 bases fitting TRBD1. In germline, CDR1 is SQVTM, CDR2 ANQGSEA. This CDR3 is 12 amino acids long. V lost 6 bases to trimming and J lost 3 bases; unmatched junction nucleotides: 3.

V usage is TRBV7-3 and J usage is TRBJ1-1; 8 bases line up with TRBD1. The CDR3 contains 13 residues. The V gene's germline CDR1 is SGHTA and CDR2 FQGTGA. V shed 3 bases, J shed 5 bases, and the junction held 2 bases outside the gene matches. CDR3 DNA sequence: TGTGCCAGCAGCTTTGGACAGGGTACTGAAGCTTTCTTT. This codes for CASSFGQGTEAFF.

In its sample, this clone was seen once. V is TRBV27 and J is TRBJ2-5, with TRBD1 matching over 8 bases. The CDR3 has 16 amino acids. Germline assignment: CDR1 MNHEY and CDR2 SMNVEV (reference sequence). V trimming: 3 bases; J trimming: 5 bases; junction bases outside the gene matches: 11. As DNA, the CDR3 is TGTGCCAGCAGTTTCATAACTCAGGGGGCGCCCGAGACCCAGTACTTC. Protein product: CASSFITQGAPETQYF.